A single T cell receptor beta chain is shown here with its context. Its antigen is unknown. With 60 Vbeta and 13 Jbeta primers, the PCR was carried out. Assay used: immunoSEQ multiplex PCR; TCRdb lists only in-frame clones, some missing. The data hold roughly 140,000 clones, with 72% observed a single time. The sample comes from a study of cytomegalovirus exposure and HLA in healthy donors. Study-wide context: From donors who were HLA-typed, an early data release held 70 million to 90 million unique TCRs. Researchers found that around 80% of almost 400 genotyped donors fell within the Caucasian-associated ancestry cluster.

Overall study results and limits: A further, later analysis showed that HLA-associated TCR beta chains (compared with equally common others) were more clonally expanded. Cytomegalovirus association was listed for about 180 TCR beta chains.

The germline V and J ends were trimmed by 6 bases and 2 bases, with 14 bases remaining between them. Germline CDR1 and CDR2: MDHEN and SYDVKM. The CDR3 length is 15 residues. The sequence derives from a man between 40 and 49 years old in good health and CMV-seronegative. Sequenced material: PBMCs. V usage is TRBV28 and J usage is TRBJ1-5, with TRBD1 as a possible D gene (5 bases). The CDR3 spells CASSPLGGGNQPQHF. The CDR3, as DNA: TGTGCCAGCAGCCCCCTCGGAGGGGGCAATCAGCCCCAGCATTTT.